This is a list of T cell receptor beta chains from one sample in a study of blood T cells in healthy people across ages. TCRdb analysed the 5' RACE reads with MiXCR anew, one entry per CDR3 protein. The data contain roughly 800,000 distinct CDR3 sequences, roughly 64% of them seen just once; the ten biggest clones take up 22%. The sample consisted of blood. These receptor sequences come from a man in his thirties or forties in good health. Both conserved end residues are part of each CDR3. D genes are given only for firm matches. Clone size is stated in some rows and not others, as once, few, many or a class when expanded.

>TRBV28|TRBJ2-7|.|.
TGTGCCAGCAGTCCCCCCGGAGAGCGGGCATTCTACGAGCAGTACTTC
CASSPPGERAFYEQYF
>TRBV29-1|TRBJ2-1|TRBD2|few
TGCAGCGTTCAATTTATGAGTCTAGCGGGTGGACCTAGCTCCTACAATGAGCAGTTCTTC
CSVQFMSLAGGPSSYNEQFF
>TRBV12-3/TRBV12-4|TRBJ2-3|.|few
TGTGCCAGCAGAGATATCACAGATACGCAGTATTTT
CASRDITDTQYF
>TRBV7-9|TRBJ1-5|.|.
TGTGCCAGCAGCGGCGAGGGGGGAAATCAGCCCCAGCATTTT
CASSGEGGNQPQHF
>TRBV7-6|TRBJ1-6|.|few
TGTGCCAGCAGCTTAGTTGGGGGCTTACAGGCCGGAGATTCACCCCTCCACTTT
CASSLVGGLQAGDSPLHF
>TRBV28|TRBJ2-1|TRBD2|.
TGTGCCAGCAGCTTGGCGGCTAGCGGGAGAGTAGCTGAGCAGTTCTTC
CASSLAASGRVAEQFF
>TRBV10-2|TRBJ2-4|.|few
TGCGCCAGCAGTGTTGGCAGAGAAAACATTCAGTACTTC
CASSVGRENIQYF
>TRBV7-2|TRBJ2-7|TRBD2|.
TGTGCCAGCAGCTCGACCCGGACTAGCGGGACCAGCTCCTACGAGCAGTACTTC
CASSSTRTSGTSSYEQYF
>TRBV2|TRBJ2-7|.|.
TGTGCCAGCACTATCCGGGGACGGAATCTTTACGAGCAGTACTTC
CASTIRGRNLYEQYF
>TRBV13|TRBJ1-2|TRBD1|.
TGTGCCAGCAGCCCAACCCCACAGGGGACTCGCTATGGCTACACCTTC
CASSPTPQGTRYGYTF
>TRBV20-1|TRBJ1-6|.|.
TGCAGCAGTGGGGGATTTGATTCACCCCTCCACTTT
CSSGGFDSPLHF
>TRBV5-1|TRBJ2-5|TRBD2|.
TGCGCCAGCAGCCCCGGGACTAGTTTGCAGTACTTC
CASSPGTSLQYF